Here is one T cell receptor beta chain with its context. Cohorts were assigned according to the clinical history that participants reported. These data come from a study of blood T cell repertoires in COVID-19. Study information: From T cells, B-cell-depleted T cells, or PBMCs came the material, which was cDNA or gDNA.

Authors' processing steps: Amplifying reference gene primers gave estimates of nucleated cell counts. Only in-frame clones appear in the TCRdb table, and some are missing; sequencing was by immunoSEQ multiplex PCR. The V and J calls and clone size were taken over from that table, and D and trimming were inferred from the DNA. The sample records fewer than 500,000 clones, nearly 90% being singletons. This sequence was found in a woman aged 18 to 35 with acute COVID-19. The specimen was PBMCs or T cells enriched from blood (not recorded which).

The CDR3 DNA sequence: TGTGCCAGTCGGCGCGCACTAATGCCGTCAGAGTGCGAGCAGTACTTC. Protein sequence: CASRRALMPSECEQYF. The chain uses TRBV9 and TRBJ2-7; D unresolved. This CDR3 is 16 amino acids long. CDR1 is SGDLS, CDR2 YYNGEE, per germline. The V end lost 8 bases, the J end lost 6 bases, and 27 bases lay between the germline ends. Looking up the rest from reference TRBV9 and TRBJ2-7 gives the full variable domain: DSGVTQTPKHLITATGQRVTLRCSPRSGDLSVYWYQQSLDQGLQFLIQYYNGEERAKGNILERFSAQQFPDLHSELNLSSLELGDSALYFCASRRALMPSECEQYFGPGTRLTVT.